These 22 T cell receptor beta chains were sequenced from one sample in a study of blood T cell repertoires in COVID-19. This table comes from immunoSEQ multiplex PCR, and its TCRdb copy is limited to in-frame clones, with some not included. The sample has roughly 79,000 clones, around 85% seen once. Sequencing used peripheral blood. Receptors were obtained from a woman older than 75 with active or convalescent COVID-19.

V is TRBV2 and J is TRBJ2-7; 8 nucleotides align to TRBD1. This CDR3 region has 14 residues. The germline CDR1 and CDR2 sequences are SNHLY and FYNNEI. V was clipped by 7 bases and J by 3 bases; unmatched bases: 8. The CDR3 DNA is TGTGCCAGCAACCCTGCGACAGGGGACTACGAGCAGTACTTC. Residues: CASNPATGDYEQYF.

The V gene is TRBV2, the J gene TRBJ2-5; 10 positions match TRBD1. This CDR3 region has 18 residues. With V trimmed by 6 bases and J by 4 bases, 17 bases remained unmatched. Germline V gives CDR1 SNHLY, CDR2 FYNNEI. CDR3 sequence (DNA): TGTGCCAGCAGCCTAACGACAGGGGGCCTGAGCCGGGGAGAGACCCAGTACTTC. The encoded protein is CASSLTTGGLSRGETQYF.

This chain links TRBV5-1 with TRBJ1-2; 9 nucleotides match TRBD1. Germline V lookup: CDR1 SGHRS, CDR2 YFSETQ. V gave up 0 bases and J gave up 0 bases; unmatched junction bases: 0. This CDR3 is built from 15 residues. CDR3 loop: CASSLGQGANYGYTF. Written as DNA, the CDR3 is TGCGCCAGCAGCTTGGGACAGGGGGCTAACTATGGCTACACCTTC.

CDR3: CASSRRQGTYEQYF. In nucleotides, the CDR3 is TGTGCCAGCAGTCGAAGACAGGGGACGTACGAGCAGTACTTC. The chain links TRBV6-2 or TRBV6-3 to TRBJ2-7; 8 nucleotides align to TRBD1. The CDR3 runs 14 residues. Germline loops: CDR1 MNHEY, CDR2 SVGEGT. V lost 5 bases to trimming and J lost 4 bases; unmatched junction nucleotides: 7.

The chain carries TRBV19 and TRBJ1-3; 7 bases are shared with TRBD1. Germline CDR1 LNHDA, CDR2 SQIVND (reference sequence). CDR3 length: 15 amino acids. V lost 7 bases, J lost 7 bases, and 13 bases stayed unmatched. The CDR3 DNA reads as TGTGCCAGTACGACAGGGACCTATCCCGGGAACACCATATATTTT. The encoded protein is CASTTGTYPGNTIYF.

This chain joins TRBV11-2 and TRBJ2-5; 9 bases are a match to TRBD2. The CDR3 contains 15 residues. V was pared by 3 bases and J by 4 bases, with 6 bases of the junction left unmatched. The germline V gene encodes CDR1 SGHAT and CDR2 FQNNGV. CDR3 residues: CASSFGGGAGETQYF. CDR3 nucleotides: TGTGCCAGCAGCTTCGGCGGGGGGGCCGGAGAGACCCAGTACTTC. Combining the CDR3 with reference TRBV11-2 and TRBJ2-5 gives the whole variable domain EAGVAQSPRYKIIEKRQSVAFWCNPISGHATLYWYQQILGQGPKLLIQFQNNGVVDDSQLPKDRFSAERLKGVDSTLKIQPAKLEDSAVYLCASSFGGGAGETQYFGPGTRLLVL.

The rearrangement joins TRBV6-5 to TRBJ2-1; 9 bases align to TRBD1. The V gene end was trimmed by 6 bases and the J gene end by 8 bases; junction bases not matched to a gene: 11. Germline loops: CDR1 MNHEY, CDR2 SVGAGI. CDR3 length: 15 amino acids. The CDR3 protein is CASSASGTGIYEQFF. For the CDR3, the DNA is TGTGCCAGCAGCGCATCCGGGACAGGGATTTATGAGCAGTTCTTC.

The chain is built from TRBV7-9 and TRBJ1-2; TRBD1 matches at 7 bases. V lost 7 bases to trimming and J lost 6 bases; unmatched junction nucleotides: 8. Germline CDR1 is SEHNR and CDR2 is FQNEAQ (reference sequence). There are 13 residues in the CDR3. The CDR3, as DNA: TGTGCCAGCACCCGACAGGGTTGGCATGGCTACACCTTC. The encoded protein is CASTRQGWHGYTF.

The rearrangement uses TRBV5-1 and TRBJ1-2, with no clear D. This CDR3 comprises 12 residues. Per germline, CDR1 SGHRS and CDR2 YFSETQ. Trimming shortened V by 0 bases and J by 4 bases, and 4 bases separated the two germline ends. In DNA form, the CDR3 reads TGCGCCAGCAGCTTGGACACCTATGGCTACACCTTC. Its protein is CASSLDTYGYTF.

V usage is TRBV18 and J usage is TRBJ2-3; TRBD2 aligns across 10 bases. V shed 3 bases and J 0 bases; nucleotides not matched to a gene: 6. The V gene's germline CDR1 is KGHSH and CDR2 LQKENI. The length of the CDR3 is 17 residues. CDR3 residues: CASSPLAGGPSTDTQYF. The CDR3 nucleotides read TGTGCCAGCTCACCCTTAGCGGGGGGCCCTAGCACAGATACGCAGTATTTT.

The chain has TRBV30 and TRBJ1-6, with D possibly being TRBD1 (6 bases). The V and J ends lost 4 bases and 9 bases respectively, with 13 bases between them. The CDR3 is 13 residues long. CDR1 is GTSNPN, CDR2 SVGIG, per germline (reference sequence). The CDR3 reads CAWMGGPGSPLHF. CDR3 sequence (DNA): TGTGCCTGGATGGGGGGGCCGGGTTCACCCCTCCACTTT.

This chain joins TRBV19 and TRBJ2-3; TRBD2 aligns across 7 bases. After removal of 3 bases from V and 8 bases from J, the junction contained 11 bases not matched to a gene. CDR1 is LNHDA and CDR2 is SQIVND in the germline V gene (reference sequence). This CDR3 has 15 amino acids. The CDR3 loop is CASSMSGSGLVTQYF. The DNA for the CDR3 is TGTGCCAGTAGTATGTCCGGTAGCGGGCTAGTTACGCAGTATTTT.

This clone was observed a single time. The V call is TRBV29-1, the J call TRBJ1-2, with 7 bases lining up with TRBD1. This CDR3 spans 13 amino acids. Germline lookup yields CDR1 SQVTM and CDR2 ANQGSEA. The CDR3 here is CSTGGDRAYGYTF. In DNA form, the CDR3 reads TGCAGTACCGGGGGGGACAGAGCCTATGGCTACACCTTC.

The J gene is TRBJ2-1, the V gene TRBV2, with D possibly matching TRBD2 (6 bases). This CDR3 spans 13 amino acids. Trimming took 10 bases from V and 1 from J, leaving 11 bases between them. Germline V CDR1 and CDR2: SNHLY, FYNNEI. The CDR3 region has the DNA TGTGCCACGGGAGCGCTTTCCTACAATGAGCAGTTCTTC. The encoded protein is CATGALSYNEQFF.

V and J are TRBV28 and TRBJ1-1; 9 bases line up with TRBD1. Germline V CDR1 and CDR2: MDHEN, SYDVKM. This CDR3 spans 15 amino acids. Germline trimming cut 9 bases from V and 1 base from J; bases unmatched to any gene: 9. The CDR3: CASMGTGHRNTEAFF. The CDR3 bases are TGTGCCAGTATGGGGACAGGGCACCGGAACACTGAAGCTTTCTTT. Using reference TRBV28 and TRBJ1-1 for the parts outside the CDR3, the full variable domain is DVKVTQSSRYLVKRTGEKVFLECVQDMDHENMFWYRQDPGLGLRLIYFSYDVKMKEKGDIPEGYSVSREKKERFSLILESASTNQTSMYLCASMGTGHRNTEAFFGQGTRLTVV.

This clone turned up a few times. The CDR3 DNA is TGTGCCAGCAGCGTTGAGGCAGCTAATTCACCCCTCCACTTT. Encoded protein: CASSVEAANSPLHF. The V call is TRBV9, the J call TRBJ1-6; D gene uncertain. There are 14 residues in the CDR3. CDR1 is SGDLS and CDR2 is YYNGEE in the germline V gene. Trimming left V 2 bases short and J 6 bases short, with 9 bases between.

The chain joins TRBV5-1 to TRBJ1-3, with D hard to call. Trimming cost V 0 bases and J 4 bases, with 11 bases left between them. The V gene's germline CDR1 is SGHRS and CDR2 YFSETQ. The length of the CDR3 is 15 residues. CDR3 DNA sequence: TGCGCCAGCAGCTTGGATCCCGCCGCGGGAAACACCATATATTTT. This sequence encodes CASSLDPAAGNTIYF.

The V and J genes are TRBV7-8 and TRBJ2-7, with TRBD2 identical over 10 bases. The germline V gene encodes CDR1 SGHVS and CDR2 FQNEAQ. The trim removed 5 bases at V and 7 bases at J, leaving 14 bases unmatched. The CDR3 is 16 residues long. CDR3 region: CASSLSLSSGRIEQYF. In DNA, the CDR3 is TGTGCCAGCAGCCTTTCGCTGAGTAGCGGGAGGATTGAGCAGTACTTC.

The chain uses TRBV6-1 and TRBJ1-3; no definite D call. Germline CDR1 is MNHNS and CDR2 is SASEGT. The ends were cut back, 2 bases at V and 0 bases at J, with 8 bases in the middle. The CDR3 is made up of 15 amino acids. The CDR3 is CASSERQFSGNTIYF. CDR3 in DNA: TGTGCCAGCAGTGAACGTCAGTTCTCTGGAAACACCATATATTTT.

This chain uses TRBV4-3 with TRBJ1-3, with 7 bases fitting TRBD1. Germline-derived CDR1 and CDR2 are LGHNA and YSLEER. With V trimmed by 0 bases and J by 3 bases, 5 bases remained unmatched. The CDR3 consists of 16 residues. CDR3 coding DNA: TGCGCCAGCAGCCAAGAGCCCAGGGGGAGTGGAAACACCATATATTTT. This gives the protein CASSQEPRGSGNTIYF.

CDR3 in amino acids: CASSPRLALKETQYF. In DNA, the CDR3 is TGTGCCAGCAGTCCCCGACTAGCTTTAAAAGAGACCCAGTACTTC. V is TRBV6-2 or TRBV6-3 and J is TRBJ2-5; TRBD2 matches at 7 bases. Losses at the gene ends were 5 bases for V and 3 bases for J; bases not matched to a gene: 9. Germline V gives CDR1 MNHEY, CDR2 SVGEGT. The CDR3 has 15 residues.

The gene calls are TRBV9 and TRBJ2-3; 7 positions match TRBD2. Germline assignment: CDR1 SGDLS and CDR2 YYNGEE. V dropped 4 bases and J dropped 6; count of bases not matched to a gene: 8. This CDR3 region has 14 residues. The CDR3 DNA sequence: TGTGCCAGCAGCAACCCGGGACTAAGGGATACGCAGTATTTT. Its protein product is CASSNPGLRDTQYF.